The 22 T cell receptor beta chains listed next were all sequenced from one sample in a study of blood T cell repertoires in COVID-19. Data came from immunoSEQ multiplex PCR; TCRdb stores just in-frame clones and leaves some out. Here the sample spans about 120,000 clones, 77% being singletons. Sequenced material: peripheral blood. These receptors all come from a human donor in a cohort sampled during active COVID-19.

This rearrangement joins TRBV27 to TRBJ2-7; tentatively, D is TRBD2 (6 bases). Germline V gives CDR1 MNHEY, CDR2 SMNVEV (reference sequence). The length of the CDR3 is 16 residues. V was pared by 2 bases and J by 2 bases, with 16 bases between. This CDR3 is CASSLVGSGPTYEQYF. For the CDR3, the DNA is TGTGCCAGCAGTTTAGTCGGGAGCGGGCCTACCTACGAGCAGTACTTC.

The chain uses TRBV5-4 and TRBJ2-7, with TRBD2 matching 7 bases. Germline V CDR1 and CDR2: SGHNT, YYREEE (reference sequence). The junction had 4 bases not matched to a gene; V was cut back by 2 bases and J by 2 bases. CDR3 length equals 14 residues. CDR3 loop: CASSFTSEAYEQYF. The DNA of the CDR3 is TGTGCCAGCAGCTTCACTAGCGAAGCCTACGAGCAGTACTTC.

The chain links TRBV18 to TRBJ2-7, with a tentative D call TRBD2 (5 bases). CDR1 and CDR2 (germline): KGHSH, LQKENI. The CDR3 has 16 residues. V lost 0 bases, J lost 0 bases, and 12 bases lay in between. The CDR3 nucleotides are TGTGCCAGCTCACCACCGAGTAGCGCCTACTCCTACGAGCAGTACTTC. It translates to CASSPPSSAYSYEQYF.

The chain uses TRBV7-8 and TRBJ2-5; TRBD2 is a possible D gene (6 bases). The CDR3 consists of 14 residues. The germline V gene has CDR1 SGHVS and CDR2 FQNEAQ. The V end lost 5 bases, the J end lost 5 bases, and 15 bases lay between the germline ends. Here the CDR3 reads CASSPPGLGETQYF. The CDR3 nucleotides are TGTGCCAGCAGCCCCCCGGGACTCGGGGAGACCCAGTACTTC.

With respect to this clone: In the same sample, other DNA sequences code for this CDR3. The chain uses TRBV29-1 and TRBJ1-1; TRBD1 matches at 8 bases. Trimming removed 6 bases from V and 1 base from J; junction bases left unmatched: 1. CDR3 length equals 12 residues. Germline V gene lookup returns CDR1 SQVTM and CDR2 ANQGSEA. CDR3 DNA sequence: TGCAGCGTCGACAGGGGGAACACTGAAGCTTTCTTT. Translating it yields CSVDRGNTEAFF.

The genes are TRBV3-1 (or the pseudogene TRBV3-2) and TRBJ2-7; TRBD1 agrees at 7 bases. The CDR3 covers 16 residues. Germline V lookup: CDR1 LGHDT, CDR2 YNNKEL (reference sequence). Unmatched junction bases numbered 8, after V lost 0 bases and J lost 3 bases. The CDR3 reads CASSQERGRPIYEQYF. The CDR3 nucleotides are TGTGCCAGCAGCCAAGAAAGGGGGCGTCCCATCTACGAGCAGTACTTC.

The V gene is TRBV6-6, the J gene TRBJ1-4; 9 positions match TRBD1. The CDR3 is 15 amino acids. Germline V gives CDR1 MNHNY, CDR2 SVGAGI (reference sequence). V gave up 4 bases and J gave up 0 bases; unmatched junction bases: 0. The CDR3 region is CASSWTGATNEKLFF. CDR3 coding DNA: TGTGCCAGCAGTTGGACAGGGGCAACTAATGAAAAACTGTTTTTT.

The chain recombines TRBV27 with TRBJ2-6; 10 bases line up with TRBD1. V gave up 10 bases and J gave up 4 bases; unmatched junction bases: 10. The CDR3 is made up of 16 amino acids. CDR1 MNHEY and CDR2 SMNVEV come from the germline V gene (reference sequence). CDR3 sequence reads: CATQGDRGAGANVLTF. Here the CDR3 DNA reads TGTGCCACTCAAGGGGACAGGGGAGCCGGGGCCAACGTCCTGACTTTC.

CDR3: CASSQLRLAGGGEQFF. DNA for the CDR3: TGTGCCAGCAGCCAGCTTCGACTAGCGGGAGGTGGTGAGCAGTTCTTC. The rearrangement uses TRBV4-2 and TRBJ2-1; the match to TRBD2 covers 13 bases. Germline V lookup: CDR1 LGHNA, CDR2 YNFKEQ. V lost 3 bases, J lost 9 bases, and 8 bases stayed unmatched. This CDR3 has 16 amino acids.

The chain carries TRBV28 and TRBJ1-1; D possibly corresponds to TRBD1 (5 bases). Germline V lookup: CDR1 MDHEN, CDR2 SYDVKM. Trimming took 6 bases from V and 1 from J, leaving 12 bases between them. This CDR3 region has 14 residues. DNA of the CDR3: TGTGCCAGCAGAATTCCCGGGGGGAACACTGAAGCTTTCTTT. Encoded protein: CASRIPGGNTEAFF.

V and J are TRBV7-9 and TRBJ1-3; D perhaps matches TRBD1 (5 bases). The V end was cut by 5 bases, the J end by 2 bases, with 10 bases between. The CDR3 has 14 residues. Germline V gene data show CDR1 as SEHNR and CDR2 as FQNEAQ (reference sequence). The CDR3 DNA follows: TGTGCCAGCAGCCCCCAGGGTACTGGAAACACCATATATTTT. This codes for CASSPQGTGNTIYF.

The V call is TRBV27, the J call TRBJ1-5; D gene unclear. V was clipped by 2 bases and J by 7 bases, with 15 bases between them. Germline CDR1 reads MNHEY; CDR2 reads SMNVEV (reference sequence). The CDR3 contains 15 residues. CDR3 nucleotide sequence: TGTGCCAGCAGTTTAGGGAGGGCAGGTGGACAGCCCCAGCATTTT. This encodes CASSLGRAGGQPQHF.

This clone was observed a single time. V and J are TRBV9 and TRBJ2-5; 10 bases fit TRBD2. The trim removed 2 bases at V and 5 bases at J, leaving 9 bases unmatched. Germline CDR1 SGDLS, CDR2 YYNGEE. There are 16 residues in the CDR3. The CDR3 DNA sequence: TGTGCCAGCAGCGTCGAACTAGCGGGGCCAGGGGAGACCCAGTACTTC. It translates to CASSVELAGPGETQYF.

V gene TRBV4-1 combines with J gene TRBJ1-5, with D perhaps matching TRBD1 (6 bases). Germline assignment: CDR1 MGHRA and CDR2 YSYEKL. V was shortened by 4 bases and J by 0 bases, with 13 bases between the two germline ends. This CDR3 has 16 residues. This CDR3 reads CASSLAGTTSNQPQHF. CDR3 sequence (DNA): TGCGCCAGCAGCCTCGCCGGGACAACTAGCAATCAGCCCCAGCATTTT.

This chain links TRBV19 with TRBJ2-7; no firm D call. Germline-derived CDR1 and CDR2 are LNHDA and SQIVND (reference sequence). This CDR3 region has 12 residues. With 5 bases removed from V and 9 bases from J, the gap between germline ends came to 14 bases. The CDR3 bases are TGTGCCAGTAGTGCAGGCTCAGGTTGGCAGTACTTC. It translates to CASSAGSGWQYF.

V gene TRBV5-1 combines with J gene TRBJ2-7; 9 bases match TRBD2. Germline V lookup: CDR1 SGHRS, CDR2 YFSETQ. The CDR3 spans 15 residues. V was clipped by 0 bases and J by 2 bases; unmatched bases: 3. The CDR3 bases are TGCGCCAGCAGCTTGGAAGCGGGGGGACCCTACGAGCAGTACTTC. Protein product: CASSLEAGGPYEQYF.

The gene calls are TRBV2 and TRBJ2-7; the match to TRBD2 covers 7 bases. The length of the CDR3 is 16 residues. The V gene end was trimmed by 1 base and the J gene end by 6 bases; junction bases not matched to a gene: 12. Germline CDR1 reads SNHLY; CDR2 reads FYNNEI. The CDR3 bases are TGTGCCAGCAGTGAAGAGGTGGCGGGAGTTTTATCCGAGCAGTACTTC. Its translation is CASSEEVAGVLSEQYF.

V is TRBV4-1 and J is TRBJ1-1; the D gene is possibly TRBD1 (5 bases). This CDR3 comprises 16 residues. The V end was cut by 2 bases, the J end by 0 bases, with 13 bases between. Per germline, CDR1 MGHRA and CDR2 YSYEKL. DNA of the CDR3: TGCGCCAGCAGCCAACCACAGGAGACAATGAACACTGAAGCTTTCTTT. Translation gives CASSQPQETMNTEAFF.

This chain connects TRBV27 to TRBJ1-5; TRBD1 agrees at 8 bases. Germline V CDR1 and CDR2: MNHEY, SMNVEV (reference sequence). The CDR3 extends over 14 amino acids. V shed 6 bases, J shed 3 bases, and the junction held 4 bases outside the gene matches. The CDR3 sequence is CASSNRGANQPQHF. CDR3 DNA: TGTGCCAGCAGCAACAGGGGGGCCAATCAGCCCCAGCATTTT.

The CDR3 nucleotides are TGTGCCAGCAGCCTATACGATGAGCAGTTCTTC. Amino acid sequence: CASSLYDEQFF. The V and J genes are TRBV11-2 and TRBJ2-1; D is ambiguous. V was trimmed by 5 bases and J by 8 bases, leaving 7 bases between them. CDR3 length: 11 residues. Per the germline V gene, CDR1 is SGHAT and CDR2 is FQNNGV. The variable domain in full, completed from reference TRBV11-2 and TRBJ2-1, reads EAGVAQSPRYKIIEKRQSVAFWCNPISGHATLYWYQQILGQGPKLLIQFQNNGVVDDSQLPKDRFSAERLKGVDSTLKIQPAKLEDSAVYLCASSLYDEQFFGPGTRLTVL.

The chain joins TRBV19 to TRBJ1-2, with D possibly TRBD1 on 6 matching bases. CDR3 length equals 15 residues. CDR1 is LNHDA and CDR2 is SQIVND in the germline V gene (reference sequence). V was clipped by 6 bases and J by 2 bases, with 16 bases between them. CDR3 region: CASRGGLGGNYGYTF. DNA of the CDR3: TGTGCCAGTAGAGGGGGACTCGGGGGGAACTATGGCTACACCTTC.

CDR3 bases: TGCGCCAGCAGCCCGGGACTAGCGGGGGGAGGAGAGACCCAGTACTTC. It codes for CASSPGLAGGGETQYF. The chain recombines TRBV5-1 with TRBJ2-5, with 15 bases fitting TRBD2. The germline gives CDR1 SGHRS, CDR2 YFSETQ. The CDR3 is made up of 16 amino acids. V lost 4 bases, J lost 4 bases, and 5 bases stayed unmatched.